Listed here are 2 T cell receptor beta chains from one sample, sequenced in a study of cytomegalovirus exposure and HLA in healthy donors. Use of 60 Vbeta and 13 Jbeta primers characterized the PCR. Method: immunoSEQ multiplex PCR; TCRdb's copy keeps in-frame clones and lacks some. Of 150,000 to 200,000 clones listed, approximately 82% were seen once; the top ten hold 1.7%. Sequenced sample: PBMCs. The receptors were sampled from a man aged 35-49 years in good health and CMV-seropositive.

V is TRBV10-2 and J is TRBJ2-1, with 8 bases identical to TRBD2. Looked up from germline, CDR1 is WSHSY and CDR2 is SAAADI. J lost 1 base, V lost 7 bases, and 15 bases had no gene match. The CDR3 loop spans 18 amino acids. DNA of the CDR3: TGCGCCAGCACGATCGTGGCGGGAGGACGGAGTTCCTACAATGAGCAGTTCTTC. Translating it yields CASTIVAGGRSSYNEQFF.

The V and J genes are TRBV10-3 and TRBJ2-7; TRBD1 matches 7 bases. This CDR3 is built from 16 residues. Trimming at V came to 10 bases and at J to 2 bases, leaving 17 bases not matched to a gene. CDR1 and CDR2 from the germline V gene are ENHRY and SYGVKD. The CDR3, as DNA: TGTGCCACGACGAGCCTTTCCGGGACAGAGACCTACGAGCAGTACTTC. It encodes CATTSLSGTETYEQYF.